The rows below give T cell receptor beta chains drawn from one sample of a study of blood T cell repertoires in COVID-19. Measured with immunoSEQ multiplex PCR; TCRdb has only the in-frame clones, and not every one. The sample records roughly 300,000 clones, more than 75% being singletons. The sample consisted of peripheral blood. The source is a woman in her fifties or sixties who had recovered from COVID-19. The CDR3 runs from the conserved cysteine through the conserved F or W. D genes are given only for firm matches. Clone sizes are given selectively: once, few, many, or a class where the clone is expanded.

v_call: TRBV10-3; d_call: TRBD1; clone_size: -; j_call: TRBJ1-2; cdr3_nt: TGTGCCATCAGTGAGTCGGAGACAGGGTGGCGTGATGGCTACACCTTC; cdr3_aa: CAISESETGWRDGYTF
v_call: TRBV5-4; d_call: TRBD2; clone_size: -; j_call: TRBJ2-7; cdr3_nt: TGTGCCAGCAGCTCAACTAGCGGGACGTCGAGCGAGCAGTACTTC; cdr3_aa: CASSSTSGTSSEQYF
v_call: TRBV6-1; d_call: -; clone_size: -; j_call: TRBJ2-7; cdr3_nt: TGTGCCAGCAGTGAAGCTGGGCTGGCGTACGAGCAGTACTTC; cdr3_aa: CASSEAGLAYEQYF
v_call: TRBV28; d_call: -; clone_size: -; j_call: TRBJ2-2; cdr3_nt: TGTGCCAGCAGTACAAGAAGCGGCGGGACCGGGGAGCTGTTTTTT; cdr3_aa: CASSTRSGGTGELFF
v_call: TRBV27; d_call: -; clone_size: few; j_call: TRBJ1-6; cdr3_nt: TGTGCCAGCAAGGTCGGGTTTAATTCACCCCTCCACTTT; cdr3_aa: CASKVGFNSPLHF
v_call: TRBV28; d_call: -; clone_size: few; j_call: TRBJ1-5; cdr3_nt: TGTGCCAGCAGTTCAGGGGGCAATCAGCCCCAGCATTTT; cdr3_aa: CASSSGGNQPQHF
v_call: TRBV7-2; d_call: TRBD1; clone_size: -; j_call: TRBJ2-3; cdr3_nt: TGTGCCAGCAGGGTGGGACAGGGTAGGACAGATACGCAGTATTTT; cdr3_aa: CASRVGQGRTDTQYF
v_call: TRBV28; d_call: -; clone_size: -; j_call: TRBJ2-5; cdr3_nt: TGTGCCAGCAGTTTTTTTTCGGCGGGGACGAACCTAGGGACCCAGTACTTC; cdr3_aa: CASSFFSAGTNLGTQYF
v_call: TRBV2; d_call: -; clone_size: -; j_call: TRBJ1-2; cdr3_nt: TGTGCCAGCAGTGAAAGTCGTTTGCAGGGCTACACCTTC; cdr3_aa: CASSESRLQGYTF
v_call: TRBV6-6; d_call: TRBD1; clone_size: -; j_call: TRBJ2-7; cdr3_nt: TGTGCCAGCAGTTCCAGGGGGCAATCCTCCTCCTACGAGCAGTACTTC; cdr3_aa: CASSSRGQSSSYEQYF
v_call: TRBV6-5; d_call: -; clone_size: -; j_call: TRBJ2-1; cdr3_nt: TGTGCCAGCAGTTACACAGGGAAAGCGGCCTACAATGAGCAGTTCTTC; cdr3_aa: CASSYTGKAAYNEQFF
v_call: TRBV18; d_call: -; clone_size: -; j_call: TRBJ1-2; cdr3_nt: TGTGCCAGCTCACCAGAGGAACGTGCCTACACCTTC; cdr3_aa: CASSPEERAYTF
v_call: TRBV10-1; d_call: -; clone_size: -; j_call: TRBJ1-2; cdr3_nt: TGCGCCAGCAGCCTGACAGGTTCCTATGGCTACACCTTC; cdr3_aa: CASSLTGSYGYTF
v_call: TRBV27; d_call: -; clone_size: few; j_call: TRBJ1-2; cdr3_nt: TGTGCCAGCAGGTTCTACGGGGACTATGGCTACACCTTC; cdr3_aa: CASRFYGDYGYTF
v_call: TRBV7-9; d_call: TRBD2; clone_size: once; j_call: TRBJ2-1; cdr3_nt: TGTGCCAGCAGCAGACTAGCGGGAGGGGGTATCAATGAGCAGTTCTTC; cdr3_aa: CASSRLAGGGINEQFF
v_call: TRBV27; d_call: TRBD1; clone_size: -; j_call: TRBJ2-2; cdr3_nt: TGTGCCAGCAGTTTGGGAATACAGGGGACCGGGGAGCTGTTTTTT; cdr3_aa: CASSLGIQGTGELFF
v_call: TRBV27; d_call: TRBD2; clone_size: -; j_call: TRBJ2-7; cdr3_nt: TGTGCCAGCAGTTTAGGGAGGCCTAGCGGGACCTACGAGCAGTACTTC; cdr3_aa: CASSLGRPSGTYEQYF
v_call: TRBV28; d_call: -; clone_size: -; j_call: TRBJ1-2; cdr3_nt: TGTGCCAGCAGTTCCAACCCGACAACCTATGGCTACACCTTC; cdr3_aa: CASSSNPTTYGYTF
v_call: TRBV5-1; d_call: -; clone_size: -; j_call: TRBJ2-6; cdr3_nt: TGCGCCAGCAGCGGGGGGAGGACCGGGACCCTCGCCTACTCTGGGGCCAACGTCCTGACTTTC; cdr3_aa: CASSGGRTGTLAYSGANVLTF
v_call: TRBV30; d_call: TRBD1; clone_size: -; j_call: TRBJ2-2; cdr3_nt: TGTGCCTGGAGTGTTACCCTAGGGGACAGGGGGGACACCGGGGAGCTGTTTTTT; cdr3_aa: CAWSVTLGDRGDTGELFF
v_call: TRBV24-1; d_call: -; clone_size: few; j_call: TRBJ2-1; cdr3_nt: TGTGCCACGTCTGGCTCCAATGAGCAGTTCTTC; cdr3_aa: CATSGSNEQFF
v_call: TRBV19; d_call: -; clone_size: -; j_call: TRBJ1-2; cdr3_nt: TGTGCCAGTAGTTCCTCATACGGGACATTTGGCTATGGCTACACCTTC; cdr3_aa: CASSSSYGTFGYGYTF
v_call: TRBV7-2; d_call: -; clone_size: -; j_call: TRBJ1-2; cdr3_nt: TGTGCCAGCAGACGGACAGATAACTATGGCTACACCTTC; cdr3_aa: CASRRTDNYGYTF
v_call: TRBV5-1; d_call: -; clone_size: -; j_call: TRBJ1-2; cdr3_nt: TGCGCCAGCAGCCCCACCGCTGGGGCTGGCTACACCTTC; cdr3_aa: CASSPTAGAGYTF
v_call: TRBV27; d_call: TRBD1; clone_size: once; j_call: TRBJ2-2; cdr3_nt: TGTGCCAGCAGGCGGACAGGGGAGCCAACCGGGGAGCTGTTTTTT; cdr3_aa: CASRRTGEPTGELFF
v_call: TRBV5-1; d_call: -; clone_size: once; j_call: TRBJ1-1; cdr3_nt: TGCGCCAGCAGCTTCCTAATAGGGGCATCTGAAGCTTTCTTT; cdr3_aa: CASSFLIGASEAFF
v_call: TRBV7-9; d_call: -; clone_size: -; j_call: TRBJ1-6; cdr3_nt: TGTGCCAGCAGCTCAGACGGGTCGACGGATTCACCCCTCCACTTT; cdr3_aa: CASSSDGSTDSPLHF
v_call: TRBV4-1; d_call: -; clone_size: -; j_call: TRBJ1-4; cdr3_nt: TGCGCCAGCAGCCAAGGACCCAGGGCAACTAATGAAAAACTGTTTTTT; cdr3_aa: CASSQGPRATNEKLFF
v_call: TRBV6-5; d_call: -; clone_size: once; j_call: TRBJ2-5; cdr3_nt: TGTGCCAGCAGTTACTCGCGAGGCCAAGAGACCCAGTACTTC; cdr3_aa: CASSYSRGQETQYF
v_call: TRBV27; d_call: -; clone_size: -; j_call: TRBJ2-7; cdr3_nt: TGTGCCAGCAGTTCCCGGGGAGTGGGTTCCTACGAGCAGTACTTC; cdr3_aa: CASSSRGVGSYEQYF
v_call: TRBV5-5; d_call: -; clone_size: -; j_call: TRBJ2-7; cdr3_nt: TGTGCCAGCAGCTTGGGGGGGCGCTCCTACGAGCAGTACTTC; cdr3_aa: CASSLGGRSYEQYF
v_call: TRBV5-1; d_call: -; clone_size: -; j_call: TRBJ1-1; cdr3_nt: TGCGCCAGCACCGGGGGAGTGAACACTGAAGCTTTCTTT; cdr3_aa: CASTGGVNTEAFF
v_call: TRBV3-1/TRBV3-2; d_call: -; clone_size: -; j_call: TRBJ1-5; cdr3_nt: TGTGCCAGCAGCCAAGACCCCAGGCAGCCCCAGCATTTT; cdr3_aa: CASSQDPRQPQHF
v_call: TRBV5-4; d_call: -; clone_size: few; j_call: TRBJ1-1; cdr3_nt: TGTGCCAGCAGCAGCGGGACAACTGAAGCTTTCTTT; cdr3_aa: CASSSGTTEAFF
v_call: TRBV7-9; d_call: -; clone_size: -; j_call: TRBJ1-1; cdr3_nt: TGTGCCAGCAGCTTAGCCCCTCTAGTACTTTACACTGAAGCTTTCTTT; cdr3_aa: CASSLAPLVLYTEAFF
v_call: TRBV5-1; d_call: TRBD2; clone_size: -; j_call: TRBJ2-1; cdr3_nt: TGCGCCAGCAGCTTGACTAGCGGTGACTACAATGAGCAGTTCTTC; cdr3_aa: CASSLTSGDYNEQFF
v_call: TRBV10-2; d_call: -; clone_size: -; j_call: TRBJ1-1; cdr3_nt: TGCGCCAGCAGTGGGGGAGGGTTTAACACTGAAGCTTTCTTT; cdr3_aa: CASSGGGFNTEAFF
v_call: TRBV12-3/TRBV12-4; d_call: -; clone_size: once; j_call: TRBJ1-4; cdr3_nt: TGTGCCAGCAGTTTGGCGGAAAATGAAAAACTGTTTTTT; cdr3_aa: CASSLAENEKLFF
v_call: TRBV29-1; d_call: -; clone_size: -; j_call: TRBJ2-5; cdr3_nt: TGCAGCGTTGGGAGGGGGCAGAAAGAGACCCAGTACTTC; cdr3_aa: CSVGRGQKETQYF
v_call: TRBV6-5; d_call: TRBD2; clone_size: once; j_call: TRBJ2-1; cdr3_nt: TGTGCCAGCAGTTACGGGAGCGGGAGTACGTACAATGAGCAGTTCTTC; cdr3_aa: CASSYGSGSTYNEQFF
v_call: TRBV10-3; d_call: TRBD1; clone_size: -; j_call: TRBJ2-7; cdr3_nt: TGTGCCATCGGGGCGGACAGGGGTACCTACGAGCAGTACTTC; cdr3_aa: CAIGADRGTYEQYF
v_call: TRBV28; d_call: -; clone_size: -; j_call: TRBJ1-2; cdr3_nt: TGTGCCAGCAGTTCCGGGGGGGACAACTATGGCTACACCTTC; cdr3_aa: CASSSGGDNYGYTF
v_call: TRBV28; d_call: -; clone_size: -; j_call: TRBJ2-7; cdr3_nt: TGTGTATCGCAGGGAGGCTACGAGCAGTACTTC; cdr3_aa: CVSQGGYEQYF
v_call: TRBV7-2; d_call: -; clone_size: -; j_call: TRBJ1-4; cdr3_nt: TGTGCCAGCAGCTTAGGATCCCATGGGGGCAATGAAAAACTGTTTTTT; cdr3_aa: CASSLGSHGGNEKLFF
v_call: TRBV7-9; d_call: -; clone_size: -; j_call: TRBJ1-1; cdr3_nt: TGTGCCAGCAGCTCAGGCAGGGTAATGAACACTGAAGCTTTCTTT; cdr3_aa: CASSSGRVMNTEAFF
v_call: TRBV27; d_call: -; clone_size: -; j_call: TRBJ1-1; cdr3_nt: TGTGCCAGCAGTTTAGAACAGAACACTGAAGCTTTCTTT; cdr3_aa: CASSLEQNTEAFF
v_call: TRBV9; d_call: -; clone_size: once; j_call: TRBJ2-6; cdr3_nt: TGTGCCAGCAGCGTGCGGGGACTCCTCGCTGGGGCCAACGTCCTGACTTTC; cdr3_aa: CASSVRGLLAGANVLTF
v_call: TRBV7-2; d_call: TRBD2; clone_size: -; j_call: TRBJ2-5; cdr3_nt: TGTGCCAGCAGCGCATCGGGACTAGCGGGTGAAGAGACCCAGTACTTC; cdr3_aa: CASSASGLAGEETQYF
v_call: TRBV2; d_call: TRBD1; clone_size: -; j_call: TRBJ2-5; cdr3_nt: TGTGCCAGCAGTCAGGGGGCTAGTCGCCAAGAGACCCAGTACTTC; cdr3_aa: CASSQGASRQETQYF
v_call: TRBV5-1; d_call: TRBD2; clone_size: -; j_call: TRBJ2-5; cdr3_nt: TGCGCCAGCAGCTTGGCCGTTAGGACTAGCGGGAGTGGTCAAGAGACCCAGTACTTC; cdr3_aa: CASSLAVRTSGSGQETQYF
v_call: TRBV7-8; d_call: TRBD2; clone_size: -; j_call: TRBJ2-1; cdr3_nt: TGTGCCAGCAGCTTAGCCCAAGCGGGAGTGAACAATGAGCAGTTCTTC; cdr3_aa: CASSLAQAGVNNEQFF
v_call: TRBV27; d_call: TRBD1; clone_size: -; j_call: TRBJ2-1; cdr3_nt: TGTGCCAGCAGTTTCCCAGGGGGCTACAATGAGCAGTTCTTC; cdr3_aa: CASSFPGGYNEQFF
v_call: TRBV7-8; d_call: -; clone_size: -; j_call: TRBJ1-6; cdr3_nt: TGTGCCAGCAGCTTAGTCAGGGGTTCACCCCTCCACTTT; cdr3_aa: CASSLVRGSPLHF